The source of this T cell receptor beta chain is a study of Tregs in tolerant kidney transplant recipients. Data came from immunoSEQ multiplex PCR; TCRdb stores just in-frame clones and leaves some out. The data contain 2,800 or so clones, 30% to 50% of them seen just once; the ten biggest clones take up less than 9%. Germline V gene data show CDR1 as GTSNPN and CDR2 as SVGIG (reference sequence). V trimming: 2 bases; J trimming: 11 bases; junction bases outside the gene matches: 4. This CDR3 contains 11 residues. This clone was seen only a few times. Its target is unknown. Sequencing was carried out using Tregs from blood cultured with allogeneic cells. The receptor was derived from a human donor in good health. The genes are TRBV30 and TRBJ1-1; 8 bases map to TRBD1. The CDR3 reads CAWSRTGMAFF. The CDR3 DNA follows: TGTGCCTGGAGTCGGACAGGGATGGCTTTCTTT.